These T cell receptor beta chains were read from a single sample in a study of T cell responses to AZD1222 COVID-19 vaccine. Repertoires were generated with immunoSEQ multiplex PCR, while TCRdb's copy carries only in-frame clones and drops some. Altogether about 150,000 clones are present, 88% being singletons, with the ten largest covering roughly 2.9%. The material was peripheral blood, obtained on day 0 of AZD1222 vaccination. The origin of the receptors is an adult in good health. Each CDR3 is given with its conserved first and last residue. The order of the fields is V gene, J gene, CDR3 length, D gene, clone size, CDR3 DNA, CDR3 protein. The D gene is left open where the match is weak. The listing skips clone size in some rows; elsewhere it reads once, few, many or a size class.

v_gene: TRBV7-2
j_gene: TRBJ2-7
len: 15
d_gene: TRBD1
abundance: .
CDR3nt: TGTGCCAGCAGCTTAGACGGGACAGGCCCCTACGAGCAGTACTTC
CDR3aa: CASSLDGTGPYEQYF

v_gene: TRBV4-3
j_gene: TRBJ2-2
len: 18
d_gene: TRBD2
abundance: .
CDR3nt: TGCGCCAGCAGCCAGGAGGGTTGGCGGGGGGCGGGCACCGGGGAGCTGTTTTTT
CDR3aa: CASSQEGWRGAGTGELFF

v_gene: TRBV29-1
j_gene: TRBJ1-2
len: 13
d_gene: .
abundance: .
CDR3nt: TGCAGCGTTGAAGATCCGGGGATGGTTGGCTACACCTTC
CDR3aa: CSVEDPGMVGYTF

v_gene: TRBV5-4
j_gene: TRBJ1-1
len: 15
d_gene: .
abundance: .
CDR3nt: TGTGCCAGCAGCTTGGTAGATCCAGGGAACACTGAAGCTTTCTTT
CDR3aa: CASSLVDPGNTEAFF

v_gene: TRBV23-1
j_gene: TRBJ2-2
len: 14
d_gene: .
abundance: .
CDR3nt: TGCGCCAGCAGTCAGACCGAAGGGGCCGGGGAGCTGTTTTTT
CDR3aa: CASSQTEGAGELFF

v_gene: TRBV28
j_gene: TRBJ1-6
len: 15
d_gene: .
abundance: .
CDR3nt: TGTGCCACCTCGGGAGCCAGTACCTATAATTCACCCCTCCACTTT
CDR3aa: CATSGASTYNSPLHF

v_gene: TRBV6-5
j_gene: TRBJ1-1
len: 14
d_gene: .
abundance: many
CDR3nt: TGTGCCAGCGCCCCAGGGACGGAGAACACTGAAGCTTTCTTT
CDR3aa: CASAPGTENTEAFF

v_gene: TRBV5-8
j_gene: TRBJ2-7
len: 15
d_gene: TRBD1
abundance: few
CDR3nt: TGTGCCAGCAGCCCGCCGGGACAGTGGATCTACGAGCAGTACTTC
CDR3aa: CASSPPGQWIYEQYF

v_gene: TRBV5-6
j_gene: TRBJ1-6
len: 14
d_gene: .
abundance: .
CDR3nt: TGTGCCAGCAGCTTCCGGGCCCTGAATTCACCCCTCCACTTT
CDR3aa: CASSFRALNSPLHF

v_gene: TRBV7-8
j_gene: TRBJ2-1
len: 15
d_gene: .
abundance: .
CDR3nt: TGTGCCAGCAGCTTAGGACCAACAGGGAGCGATGAGCAGTTCTTC
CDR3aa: CASSLGPTGSDEQFF

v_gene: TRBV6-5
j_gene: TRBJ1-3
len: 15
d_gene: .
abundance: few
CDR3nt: TGTGCCAGCAGTCTTGGTGCATACTCTGGAAACACCATATATTTT
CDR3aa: CASSLGAYSGNTIYF

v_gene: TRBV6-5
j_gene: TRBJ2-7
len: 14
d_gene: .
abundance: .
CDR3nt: TGTGCCAGCAGTTACGCGGCAGTATCCTACGAGCAGTACTTC
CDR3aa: CASSYAAVSYEQYF

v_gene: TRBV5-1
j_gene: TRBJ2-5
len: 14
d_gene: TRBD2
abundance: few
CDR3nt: TGCGCCAGCAGCGTTTCACTAGCGGGGGAGACCCAGTACTTC
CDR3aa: CASSVSLAGETQYF

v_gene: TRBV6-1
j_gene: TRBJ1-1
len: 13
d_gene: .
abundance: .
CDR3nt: TGTGCCAGCAGTGAAGCGCGTGGGACTGAAGCTTTCTTT
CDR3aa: CASSEARGTEAFF

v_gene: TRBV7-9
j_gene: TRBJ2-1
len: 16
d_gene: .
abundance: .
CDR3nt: TGTGCCAGCAGCTCCCAGGGTAAGGGTTCCTACAATGAGCAGTTCTTC
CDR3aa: CASSSQGKGSYNEQFF

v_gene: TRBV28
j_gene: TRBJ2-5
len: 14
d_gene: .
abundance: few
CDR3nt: TGTGCCAGCAGTCAATACAGGGAGGTAGAGACCCAGTACTTC
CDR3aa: CASSQYREVETQYF

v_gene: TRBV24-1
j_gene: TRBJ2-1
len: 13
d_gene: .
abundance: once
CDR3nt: TGTGCCACCAGTGATCCAGGGAACAATGAGCAGTTCTTC
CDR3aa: CATSDPGNNEQFF

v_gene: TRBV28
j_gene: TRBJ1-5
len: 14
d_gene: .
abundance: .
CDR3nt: TGTGCCAGCAGTTCCCTCCATGGGGGTCAGCCCCAGCATTTT
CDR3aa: CASSSLHGGQPQHF

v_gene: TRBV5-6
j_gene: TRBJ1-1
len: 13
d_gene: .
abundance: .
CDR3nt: TGTGCCAGCAGCCCGAGGGGAGACACTGAAGCTTTCTTT
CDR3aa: CASSPRGDTEAFF

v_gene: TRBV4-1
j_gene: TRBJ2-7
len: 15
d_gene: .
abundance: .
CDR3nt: TGCGCCAGCAGCCAAGATCGGATGAGCTCCTACGAGCAGTACTTC
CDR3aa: CASSQDRMSSYEQYF

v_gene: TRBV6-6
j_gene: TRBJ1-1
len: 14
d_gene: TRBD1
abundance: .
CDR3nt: TGTGCCAGCAGACCCCGGACAGGCCACACTGAAGCTTTCTTT
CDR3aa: CASRPRTGHTEAFF

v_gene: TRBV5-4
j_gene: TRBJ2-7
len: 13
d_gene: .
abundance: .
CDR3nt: TGTGCCAGCAGCCTCCCCAGGGGCGACGAGCAGTACTTC
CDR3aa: CASSLPRGDEQYF

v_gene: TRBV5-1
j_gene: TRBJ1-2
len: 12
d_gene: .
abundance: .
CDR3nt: TGCGCCAGCAGCTCGGACTACTATGGCTACACCTTC
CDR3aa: CASSSDYYGYTF

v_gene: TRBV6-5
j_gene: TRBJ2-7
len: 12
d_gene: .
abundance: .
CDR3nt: TGTGCCAGCACGGGGCAGGGCTACGAGCAGTACTTC
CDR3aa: CASTGQGYEQYF

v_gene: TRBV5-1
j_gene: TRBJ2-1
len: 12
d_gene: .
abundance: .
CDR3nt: TGCGCCAGCAGTTCTAGCGTCGGTGAGCAGTTCTTC
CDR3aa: CASSSSVGEQFF

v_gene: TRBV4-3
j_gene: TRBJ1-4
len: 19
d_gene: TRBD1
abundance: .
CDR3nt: TGCGCCAGCAGCCCGACTGGGGGACAGGGGGCCTTGGTCTCGGAAAAACTGTTTTTT
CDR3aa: CASSPTGGQGALVSEKLFF

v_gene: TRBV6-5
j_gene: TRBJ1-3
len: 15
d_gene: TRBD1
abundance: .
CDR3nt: TGTGCCACCAAAGGGGGCCTGAGCTCTGGAAACACCATATATTTT
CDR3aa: CATKGGLSSGNTIYF

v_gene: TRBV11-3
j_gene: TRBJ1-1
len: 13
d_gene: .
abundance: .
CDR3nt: TGTGCCAGCAGCTTAACAGGGAACACTGAAGCTTTCTTT
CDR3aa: CASSLTGNTEAFF

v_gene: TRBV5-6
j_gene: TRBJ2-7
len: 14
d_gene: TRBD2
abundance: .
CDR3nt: TGTGCCAGCAGCTTGAGCGGGGGGGCGAACGAGCAGTACTTC
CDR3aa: CASSLSGGANEQYF

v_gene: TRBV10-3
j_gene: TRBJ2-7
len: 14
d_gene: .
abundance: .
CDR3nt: TGTGCCATCAGTGAGTCGATGGGCCGAGAGGAGCAGTACTTC
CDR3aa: CAISESMGREEQYF